This T cell receptor (beta chain) was documented in a study of T cells in women clearing cervical HPV infection. CDR1 MDHEN and CDR2 SYDVKM come from the germline V gene. With 3 bases clipped from V and 4 bases from J, the junction kept 5 bases outside the gene matches. This CDR3 has 15 amino acids. Sequenced by immunoSEQ multiplex PCR; TCRdb stores in-frame clones only, minus some. This sample's table reports roughly 37,000 clones. Comments on this clone: The CDR3 end is not reached by the read, which stops 3 residues before it; the germline J gene fills it in.

This receptor was taken from a woman between 18 and 69 years old with a cervical HPV16 infection that either progressed to CIN3+ or cleared (not recorded which). The chain couples TRBV28 to TRBJ2-3, with TRBD1 identical over 9 bases. Specimen: blood buffy coat. The sequenced CDR3 bases are TGTGCCAGCAGTTTTCGGACAGGGGAGGCAGATACG. Protein product: CASSFRTGEADT. The whole CDR3 region reads CASSFRTGEADTQYF.